This T cell receptor beta chain stems from a study of T-cell memory formation after mild COVID-19. Overall study context: There were largely donor-specific TCR clusters.

After 5'RACE with constant-segment primers, TCR alpha and TCR beta cDNA libraries carrying sample barcodes and UMIs were obtained. From the 5' RACE reads, TCRdb called clonotypes with MiXCR, one entry per CDR3 protein. The table lists hundreds of thousands of distinct CDR3 sequences, about 23% of them singletons. The CDR3 is 12 residues long. V dropped 8 bases and J dropped 7 bases, with 12 bases sitting between them. Looked up from germline, CDR1 is MNHEY and CDR2 is SVGEGT. The table lists this clonotype with a few counts. This TCR came from an adult woman who had mild COVID-19 (a few samples of this study predate the infection). Cell type and time point are not known. The J gene is TRBJ1-5, the V gene TRBV6-2 or TRBV6-3; D is perhaps TRBD1 (6 bases). Sequences were obtained from PBMCs or a T cell subset sorted from them (not recorded which). CDR3 sequence: CASCLGGQPQHF. The CDR3 DNA is TGTGCCAGCTGTCTTGGGGGCCAGCCCCAGCATTTT.